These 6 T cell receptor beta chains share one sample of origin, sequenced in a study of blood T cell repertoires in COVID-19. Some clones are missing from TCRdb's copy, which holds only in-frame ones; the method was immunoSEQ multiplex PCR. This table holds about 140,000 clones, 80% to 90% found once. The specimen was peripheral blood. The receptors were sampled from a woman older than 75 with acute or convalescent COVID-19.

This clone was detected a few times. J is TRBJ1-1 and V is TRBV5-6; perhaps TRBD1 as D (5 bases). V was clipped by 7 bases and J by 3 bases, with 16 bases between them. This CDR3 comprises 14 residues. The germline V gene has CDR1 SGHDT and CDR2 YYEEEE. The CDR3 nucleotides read TGTGCCAGCCCGGGGGAAGAACAGGACACTGAAGCTTTCTTT. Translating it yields CASPGEEQDTEAFF.

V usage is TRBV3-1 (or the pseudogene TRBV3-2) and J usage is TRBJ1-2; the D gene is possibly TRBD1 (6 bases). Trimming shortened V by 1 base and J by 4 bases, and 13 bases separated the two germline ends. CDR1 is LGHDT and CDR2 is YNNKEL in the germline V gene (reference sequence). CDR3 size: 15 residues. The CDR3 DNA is TGTGCCAGCAGCCAAGCCACAGGGCGAGGCTATGGCTACACCTTC. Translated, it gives CASSQATGRGYGYTF.

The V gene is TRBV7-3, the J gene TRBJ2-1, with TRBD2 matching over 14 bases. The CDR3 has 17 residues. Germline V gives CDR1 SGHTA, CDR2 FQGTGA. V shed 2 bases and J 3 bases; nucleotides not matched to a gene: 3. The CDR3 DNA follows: TGTGCCAGCAGCTTAGCGACTAGCGGGGGGGTCTACAATGAGCAGTTCTTC. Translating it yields CASSLATSGGVYNEQFF.

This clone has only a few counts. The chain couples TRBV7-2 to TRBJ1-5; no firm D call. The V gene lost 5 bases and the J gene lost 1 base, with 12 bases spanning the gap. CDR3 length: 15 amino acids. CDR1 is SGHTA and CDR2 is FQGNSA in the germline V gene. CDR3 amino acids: CASSPMRGSNQPQHF. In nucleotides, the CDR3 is TGTGCCAGCAGCCCGATGAGAGGCAGCAATCAGCCCCAGCATTTT.

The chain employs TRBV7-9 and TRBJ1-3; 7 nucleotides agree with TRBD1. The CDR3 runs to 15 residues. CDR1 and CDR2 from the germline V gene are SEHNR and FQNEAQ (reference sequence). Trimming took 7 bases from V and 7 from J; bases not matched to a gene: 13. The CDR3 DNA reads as TGTGCCAGCACCCCCTTAGACAGGGTTCTGAACACCATATATTTT. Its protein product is CASTPLDRVLNTIYF.

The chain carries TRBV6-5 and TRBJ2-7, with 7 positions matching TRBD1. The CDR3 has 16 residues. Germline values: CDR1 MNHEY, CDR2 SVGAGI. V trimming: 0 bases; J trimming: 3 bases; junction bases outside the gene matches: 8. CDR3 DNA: TGTGCCAGCAGTTACTCGATTCCGACAGGGAACTACGAGCAGTACTTC. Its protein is CASSYSIPTGNYEQYF.